This T cell receptor beta chain was sequenced in a study of blood T cell repertoires in COVID-19. Whole-study context: Researchers got acute and convalescent COVID-19 samples from the United States, Italy and Spain.

The assay was immunoSEQ multiplex PCR, and TCRdb's table has in-frame clones only and misses some. The data show 310,000 or so clones, roughly 89% seen once. V lost 4 bases to trimming and J lost 0 bases, with 9 bases between them. The CDR3 has 14 amino acids. Germline CDR1 reads LNHNV; CDR2 reads YYDKDF (reference sequence). This TCR derives from a woman aged 18-35 years who had recovered from COVID-19. This chain uses TRBV15 with TRBJ1-1; the D gene is possibly TRBD1 (5 bases). Sequencing input: PBMCs or T cells enriched from blood (not recorded which). The CDR3 spells CATSIDRMNTEAFF. The DNA for the CDR3 is TGTGCCACCAGCATTGACAGAATGAACACTGAAGCTTTCTTT.